This entry lists 25 T cell receptor beta chains sequenced from one sample in a study of blood T cell repertoires in COVID-19. Only in-frame clones appear in the TCRdb table, and some are missing; sequencing was by immunoSEQ multiplex PCR. This table holds about 190,000 clones, 70% to 90% found once. Sequenced: peripheral blood. The receptor set was obtained from a woman aged 70-85 years with active or convalescent COVID-19.

The chain carries TRBV19 and TRBJ2-7, with 8 bases aligning to TRBD2. V dropped 6 bases and J dropped 7; count of bases not matched to a gene: 14. This CDR3 has 15 residues. Per germline, CDR1 LNHDA and CDR2 SQIVND (reference sequence). The CDR3 sequence is CASSPVPAGEVEQYF. CDR3 DNA sequence: TGTGCCAGTAGCCCAGTACCAGCGGGAGAAGTGGAGCAGTACTTC.

CDR3 nucleotide sequence: TGTGCCAGCAGCGGACAGGGGAGAACCGGGGAGCTGTTTTTT. It specifies CASSGQGRTGELFF. The gene calls are TRBV5-4 and TRBJ2-2; 9 nucleotides line up with TRBD1. CDR1 SGHNT and CDR2 YYREEE come from the germline V gene (reference sequence). This CDR3 contains 14 residues. The V and J ends lost 4 bases and 5 bases, in that order; junction bases with no gene match: 3.

The chain joins TRBV14 to TRBJ2-5; D may be TRBD2 (5 bases). This CDR3 comprises 15 residues. Germline values: CDR1 SGHDN, CDR2 FVKESK. Trimming removed 1 base from V and 0 bases from J, with 9 bases in between. Here the CDR3 reads CASSQGRKYQETQYF. CDR3 nucleotides: TGTGCCAGCAGCCAAGGGAGGAAGTACCAAGAGACCCAGTACTTC.

V gene TRBV3-1 (or the pseudogene TRBV3-2) combines with J gene TRBJ2-1; 7 nucleotides align to TRBD1. The CDR3 is 12 amino acids. Germline V gene data show CDR1 as LGHDT and CDR2 as YNNKEL (reference sequence). Germline trimming cut 4 bases from V and 7 bases from J; bases unmatched to any gene: 1. CDR3 in DNA: TGTGCCAGCAGCCTCAGGGGGAATGAGCAGTTCTTC. Residues: CASSLRGNEQFF.

The chain couples TRBV16 to TRBJ2-7; tentative D call: TRBD2 (6 bases). V lost 8 bases to trimming and J lost 5 bases, with 16 bases between them. The CDR3 is 13 residues long. CDR1 is KGHSY, CDR2 FQNENV, per germline. The CDR3 nucleotides read TGTGCCAGCTCAGGCAGCGGGCTCGACGAGCAGTACTTC. Protein sequence: CASSGSGLDEQYF.

Remarks on this clone: One junction end does not reproduce the germline sequence, and a read error may be involved. J is TRBJ1-2 and V is TRBV20-1; no firm D call. The CDR3 runs 10 residues. The germline CDR1 and CDR2 sequences are DFQATT and SNEGSKA (reference sequence). CDR3 bases: TGCAGTGCTAGTTTGAGGAGGGAGAGCTTC. This sequence encodes CSASLRRESF.

J is TRBJ2-7 and V is TRBV28, with TRBD2 as a possible D gene (6 bases). Germline loops: CDR1 MDHEN, CDR2 SYDVKM. The CDR3 has 15 amino acids. Trimming removed 2 bases at V and 1 base at J, with 12 bases between. The CDR3 coding sequence is TGTGCCAGCAGTTTACACACCGCGGGATCCTACGAGCAGTACTTC. Translation gives CASSLHTAGSYEQYF. Full variable domain (rest looked up from reference TRBV28 and TRBJ2-7): DVKVTQSSRYLVKRTGEKVFLECVQDMDHENMFWYRQDPGLGLRLIYFSYDVKMKEKGDIPEGYSVSREKKERFSLILESASTNQTSMYLCASSLHTAGSYEQYFGPGTRLTVT.

This clone was detected only a few times. The chain links TRBV10-3 to TRBJ1-6, with 7 positions matching TRBD1. The trim removed 5 bases at V and 10 bases at J, leaving 8 bases unmatched. This CDR3 has 14 residues. Germline loops: CDR1 ENHRY, CDR2 SYGVKD. The CDR3 coding sequence is TGTGCCATCAGTCCGACAGGGCGAGAATCACCCCTCCACTTT. Translation gives CAISPTGRESPLHF.

The genes are TRBV30 and TRBJ2-1; 8 bases fit TRBD1. V was clipped by 5 bases and J by 3 bases; unmatched bases: 6. The CDR3 runs 14 residues. From germline, CDR1 is GTSNPN and CDR2 SVGIG (reference sequence). CDR3 residues: CAWGLGQGYNEQFF. The CDR3 nucleotides are TGTGCCTGGGGACTCGGACAGGGCTACAATGAGCAGTTCTTC.

The chain recombines TRBV6-1 with TRBJ2-7; 10 bases match TRBD1. Unmatched junction bases numbered 3, after V lost 1 base and J lost 3 bases. CDR3 length equals 15 residues. Germline V lookup: CDR1 MNHNS, CDR2 SASEGT. The CDR3 region is CASSEGTGGYYEQYF. The CDR3 coding sequence is TGTGCCAGCAGTGAAGGGACAGGGGGATACTACGAGCAGTACTTC.

J is TRBJ2-1 and V is TRBV18, with 11 bases aligning to TRBD2. Germline trimming cut 3 bases from V and 3 bases from J; bases unmatched to any gene: 1. This CDR3 is 15 amino acids long. The germline V gene has CDR1 KGHSH and CDR2 LQKENI. CDR3 loop: CASSPGLADYNEQFF. For the CDR3, the DNA is TGTGCCAGCTCACCGGGACTAGCGGACTACAATGAGCAGTTCTTC.

This CDR3 reads CASFRGQGQDQPQHF. The CDR3 DNA is TGTGCCAGCTTTCGCGGACAGGGGCAGGATCAGCCCCAGCATTTT. The V gene is TRBV6-5, the J gene TRBJ1-5; 9 positions match TRBD1. The germline gives CDR1 MNHEY, CDR2 SVGAGI. After removal of 8 bases from V and 5 bases from J, the junction contained 10 bases not matched to a gene. This CDR3 has 15 amino acids.

The genes are TRBV13 and TRBJ2-1; maybe TRBD1 (6 bases). The CDR3 runs 17 residues. Trimming cost V 1 base and J 4 bases, with 17 bases left between them. Per germline, CDR1 PRHDT and CDR2 FYEKMQ (reference sequence). The CDR3 DNA follows: TGTGCCAGCAGCTTAGCCCCCTCCCGGACAGCGTACAATGAGCAGTTCTTC. This translates into CASSLAPSRTAYNEQFF.

This clone was seen once. The rearrangement links TRBV28 to TRBJ2-3, with D possibly TRBD2 on 5 matching bases. The CDR3 length is 17 residues. From germline, CDR1 is MDHEN and CDR2 SYDVKM. V was cut by 4 bases and J by 5 bases, with 22 bases left in between. The CDR3 protein is CASSSPRGSSRGDTQYF. The CDR3 DNA sequence: TGTGCCAGCAGTTCCCCTCGAGGGAGCTCGAGAGGAGATACGCAGTATTTT.

The J gene is TRBJ1-1, the V gene TRBV11-2; D is unclear. Trimming cost V 5 bases and J 0 bases, with 10 bases left between them. Germline CDR1 SGHAT, CDR2 FQNNGV. The CDR3 sequence is 14 residues long. CDR3 in DNA: TGTGCCAGCAGCCCCCAGTCCATGAACACTGAAGCTTTCTTT. Translation: CASSPQSMNTEAFF.

The CDR3 nucleotides are TGTGCCAGCAGCCAAGCAAGCAGGGAGACCCAGTACTTC. It is translated as CASSQASRETQYF. The chain recombines TRBV4-2 with TRBJ2-5; D is unresolved. CDR3 size: 13 residues. The V gene's germline CDR1 is LGHNA and CDR2 YNFKEQ. Trimming stripped 1 base from V and 5 bases from J, with 8 bases between.

This clone showed up just once. CDR3 sequence: CSAWRQVEAFF. In DNA form, the CDR3 reads TGCAGTGCTTGGAGACAGGTTGAAGCTTTCTTT. The chain carries TRBV20-1 and TRBJ1-1, with a tentative D call TRBD1 (6 bases). Germline V gene sequence: CDR1 DFQATT, CDR2 SNEGSKA (reference sequence). There are 11 residues in the CDR3. V lost 5 bases, J lost 7 bases, and 11 bases lay in between.

This clone is a singleton in its sample. This chain joins TRBV7-3 and TRBJ2-7, with D perhaps TRBD2 (7 bases). The CDR3 loop spans 16 amino acids. Germline V gives CDR1 SGHTA, CDR2 FQGTGA. V lost 1 base to trimming and J lost 4 bases, with 17 bases between them. CDR3 sequence reads: CASSLIGGASRYEQYF. The CDR3, as DNA: TGTGCCAGCAGCTTAATTGGGGGGGCATCGCGTTACGAGCAGTACTTC.

The chain couples TRBV12-3 or TRBV12-4 to TRBJ2-7, with D maybe TRBD2 (6 bases). Trimming shortened V by 5 bases and J by 6 bases, and 14 bases separated the two germline ends. The CDR3 sequence is 13 residues long. The chain's CDR3 is CASSEILGGEQYF. CDR3 coding DNA: TGTGCCAGCAGTGAAATCTTGGGGGGCGAGCAGTACTTC.

The rearrangement joins TRBV12-3 or TRBV12-4 to TRBJ1-1, with 9 bases identical to TRBD1. CDR3 length equals 13 residues. V lost 7 bases, J lost 6 bases, and 6 bases stayed unmatched. The CDR3: CASIGDREAEAFF. The CDR3 coding sequence is TGTGCCAGCATTGGGGACAGGGAGGCTGAAGCTTTCTTT.

This rearrangement joins TRBV28 to TRBJ2-1; TRBD1 matches 7 bases. Germline values: CDR1 MDHEN, CDR2 SYDVKM. The V and J ends lost 8 bases and 2 bases, in that order; junction bases with no gene match: 12. This CDR3 region has 16 residues. The DNA of the CDR3 is TGTGCCAGCCCCCCTCGTCTAGGGGGCCCCTACAATGAGCAGTTCTTC. Its protein product is CASPPRLGGPYNEQFF.

This clone has just one count. This chain links TRBV5-1 with TRBJ2-5, with 8 positions matching TRBD1. The ends lost 4 bases at V and 4 bases at J; junction bases unmatched: 6. Germline V gene lookup returns CDR1 SGHRS and CDR2 YFSETQ. The CDR3 totals 14 residues. The CDR3 region is CASSPDRGVETQYF. Here the CDR3 DNA reads TGCGCCAGCAGCCCAGACAGGGGAGTAGAGACCCAGTACTTC.

The chain carries TRBV5-1 and TRBJ2-2, with TRBD2 matching over 9 bases. Trimming removed 5 bases from V and 6 bases from J; junction bases left unmatched: 2. CDR1 and CDR2 from the germline V gene are SGHRS and YFSETQ. The CDR3 spans 13 residues. The CDR3 loop reads CASSAGGAGELFF. In nucleotides, the CDR3 is TGCGCCAGCAGTGCGGGAGGGGCCGGGGAGCTGTTTTTT.

The rearrangement joins TRBV5-1 to TRBJ2-1, with D possibly TRBD2 on 6 matching bases. The CDR3 runs 14 residues. Deletions cut 5 bases from V and 8 bases from J, with 17 bases between. Looked up from germline, CDR1 is SGHRS and CDR2 is YFSETQ. The CDR3 here is CASRNTGAGDEQFF. The DNA for the CDR3 is TGCGCCAGCAGAAACACGGGAGCGGGCGATGAGCAGTTCTTC.

The V and J genes are TRBV5-6 and TRBJ2-4; perhaps TRBD2 as D (6 bases). Germline assignment: CDR1 SGHDT and CDR2 YYEEEE. The CDR3 runs 16 residues. The ends were cut back, 3 bases at V and 1 base at J, with 14 bases in the middle. The CDR3 here is CASSSRGGLAKNIQYF. The DNA for the CDR3 is TGTGCCAGCAGCTCTCGGGGAGGTCTCGCCAAAAACATTCAGTACTTC.